This TCR beta chain was sequenced for a study of identifying expanded T cells in peripheral blood. Study conclusions and caveats: Approximately two-week clone count variance significantly increased as total template count grew. Differentially abundant clones: around 1.1 between replicates, around 17 at two to three weeks, 19 at four.

Healthy donors had no documented immune events, such as infections, while sampled. Libraries were prepared by immunoSEQ multiplex PCR; TCRdb keeps only in-frame clonotypes and omits some of them. The table has about 82,000 clones, around 90% seen once. As to this clone: Its target is not known.

This receptor was identified in a person between 18 and 75 years old in good health. The sample was blood.

Here the CDR3 reads CASSVQGGTGELFF. DNA for the CDR3: TGCGCCAGCAGTGTACAGGGAGGCACCGGGGAGCTGTTTTTT. The V call is TRBV10-1, the J call TRBJ2-2; D may match TRBD1 or TRBD2 (6 bases each). Trimming removed 4 bases from V and 4 bases from J, with 10 bases in between. Germline assignment: CDR1 WNHNN and CDR2 SYGVQD (reference sequence). The CDR3 sequence is 14 residues long.